These 9 T cell receptor beta chains were all obtained from the same sample, sequenced in a study of response to subunit inactivated influenza vaccine. TCRdb processed the RT-PCR reads anew with MiXCR; each CDR3 protein has one entry. This table holds roughly 620,000 distinct CDR3 sequences, approximately 11% found once. The same data also contributed to another study, on T cells expressing NK-cell markers. That work adds: The authors generated TCR beta cDNA through 5'RACE template switching with UMIs.

The sequencing used PBMCs from blood, collected on the day of vaccination. These receptors were taken from a middle-aged man who received an inactivated influenza vaccine.

This chain links TRBV7-9 with TRBJ2-7, with 7 bases aligning to TRBD1. The junction had 13 bases not matched to a gene; V was cut back by 5 bases and J by 6 bases. The CDR3 loop spans 15 amino acids. CDR1 is SEHNR and CDR2 is FQNEAQ in the germline V gene (reference sequence). The CDR3 region is CASSPRDSFAGEQYF. The CDR3 DNA sequence: TGTGCCAGCAGCCCCCGGGACAGTTTCGCCGGCGAGCAGTACTTC.

There are a few counts of this clonotype. This chain links TRBV28 with TRBJ1-4, with D maybe TRBD1 (5 bases). Germline V CDR1 and CDR2: MDHEN, SYDVKM. V was trimmed by 5 bases and J by 4 bases, leaving 14 bases between them. This CDR3 comprises 15 residues. The CDR3 protein is CASSPPAGRNEKLFF. The DNA of the CDR3 is TGTGCCAGCAGTCCCCCCGCGGGACGTAATGAAAAACTGTTTTTT.

This clonotype was counted only a few times. V gene TRBV5-1 combines with J gene TRBJ2-4; D is uncertain. Germline CDR1 and CDR2: SGHRS and YFSETQ. CDR3 length: 14 amino acids. Trimming cost V 3 bases and J 9 bases, with 16 bases left between them. The DNA for the CDR3 is TGCGCCAGCAGCTCGGACCCCACAATGGGCATTCAGTACTTC. Amino acids: CASSSDPTMGIQYF.

This clonotype occurred a few times. The rearrangement links TRBV12-3 or TRBV12-4 to TRBJ1-5; D is unresolved. Trimming took off 9 bases at V and 9 bases at J, with 12 bases between the two ends. The CDR3 is 11 amino acids. The DNA of the CDR3 is TGTGCCAGTACCGGTGTCGGGCCCCAGCATTTT. Translating gives CASTGVGPQHF.

This clonotype has only a few counts. The chain joins TRBV20-1 to TRBJ2-1; 8 bases are a match to TRBD2. Germline V gene lookup returns CDR1 DFQATT and CDR2 SNEGSKA (reference sequence). The V gene end was trimmed by 6 bases and the J gene end by 4 bases; junction bases not matched to a gene: 8. CDR3 size: 14 residues. Here the CDR3 DNA reads TGCAGTGCCCAAACTAGCGGTTCTTACAATGAGCAGTTCTTC. Translation gives CSAQTSGSYNEQFF.

The chain combines TRBV20-1 with TRBJ2-1; TRBD2 matches at 8 bases. This CDR3 comprises 14 residues. With 2 bases clipped from V and 6 bases from J, the junction kept 6 bases outside the gene matches. Germline-derived CDR1 and CDR2 are DFQATT and SNEGSKA (reference sequence). CDR3 loop: CSARYFRGGNEQFF. CDR3 in DNA: TGCAGTGCTAGATATTTTCGGGGGGGCAATGAGCAGTTCTTC.

The CDR3 here is CASRRLAGDETQYF. CDR3 sequence (DNA): TGTGCCAGCAGGCGACTAGCGGGGGACGAGACCCAGTACTTC. J is TRBJ2-5 and V is TRBV12-3 or TRBV12-4; 12 bases line up with TRBD2. V was pared by 6 bases and J by 5 bases, with 4 bases of the junction left unmatched. The CDR3 extends over 14 amino acids.

This clonotype was found a few times. The gene calls are TRBV7-9 and TRBJ2-2, with a tentative D call TRBD1 (5 bases). Germline values: CDR1 SEHNR, CDR2 FQNEAQ (reference sequence). V lost 2 bases, J lost 2 bases, and 9 bases lay in between. This CDR3 has 15 amino acids. The CDR3: CASSLQGRNTGELFF. The CDR3 nucleotides are TGTGCCAGCAGCTTACAGGGTCGAAACACCGGGGAGCTGTTTTTT.

This clonotype was seen only a few times. This rearrangement joins TRBV7-2 to TRBJ2-3, with D tentatively TRBD1 or TRBD2 (5 bases each). This CDR3 comprises 15 residues. V lost 0 bases and J lost 5, with 12 bases in between. The germline V gene encodes CDR1 SGHTA and CDR2 FQGNSA. CDR3 region: CASSLAPGTGDTQYF. The CDR3 DNA is TGTGCCAGCAGCTTAGCGCCCGGGACGGGAGATACGCAGTATTTT.